This note documents a single T cell receptor beta chain sequence. Antigen: not known. The genes are named according to mouse. The read gets to within 1 residue of the CDR3 end, and the germline J gene fills in the rest. CDR1 and CDR2 (germline): NSQYPW, LRSPGD (reference sequence). V trimming: 0 bases; J trimming: 7 bases; junction bases outside the gene matches: 4. The CDR3 is made up of 15 amino acids. Time point of the sample: mouse harvest day 7 after allogeneic transplant. Each mouse received 10^7 T-cell-depleted marrow cells plus 10^6 splenic CD5+ T cells by tail vein. Tissues came from B6→BALB/c major-mismatch GVHD mice at day 7 or 14. These data originate in a study of tissue T cells after allogeneic stem cell transplantation. The study's findings and limits: Few T cell clones were shared across patients, but motif clusters showed tissue-specific shared signatures. Which tissue TCRs were alloreactive or antigen-specific was not determined. Some clones might be persisting host cells.

The repertoire was sequenced with immunoSEQ multiplex PCR; TCRdb's copy has only in-frame clones and lacks some. The repertoire holds 3,000 to 5,000 clones, approximately 49% seen once, with roughly a tenth in the top ten. Source material: lymph node tissue. The receptor was isolated from a female BALB/c mouse given C57BL/6 T cells with graft-versus-host disease after an allogeneic hematopoietic cell transplant. The rearrangement uses TRBV1 and TRBJ2-4; TRBD2 aligns across 10 bases. CDR3 in amino acids: CTCSADWGGADTLYF. The sequenced part of the CDR3 DNA is TGCACCTGCAGTGCAGACTGGGGGGGCGCTGACACCTTGTAC.